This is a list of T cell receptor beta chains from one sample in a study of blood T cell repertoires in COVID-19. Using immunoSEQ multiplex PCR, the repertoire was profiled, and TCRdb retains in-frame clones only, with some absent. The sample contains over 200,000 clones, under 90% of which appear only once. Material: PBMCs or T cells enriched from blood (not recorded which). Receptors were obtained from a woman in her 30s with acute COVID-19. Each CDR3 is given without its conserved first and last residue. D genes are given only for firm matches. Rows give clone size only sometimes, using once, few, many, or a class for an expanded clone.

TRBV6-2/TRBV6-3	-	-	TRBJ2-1	ASSYGGGSFDEQF
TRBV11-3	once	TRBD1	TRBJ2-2	ASSLDRQGLGRISANTGELF
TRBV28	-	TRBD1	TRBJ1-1	ASSLDRGEAF
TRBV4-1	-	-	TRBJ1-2	ASSQGQNYGYT
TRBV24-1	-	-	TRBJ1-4	ATSDPQEGKLF
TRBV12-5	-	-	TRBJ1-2	ASGRDIPNYGYT
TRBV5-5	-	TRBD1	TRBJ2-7	ASSVTRDRVYEQC
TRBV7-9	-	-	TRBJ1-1	ASSLRSPNTEAF
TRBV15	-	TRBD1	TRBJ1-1	ATSRGDRVVTEAF
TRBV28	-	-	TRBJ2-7	ASSQTVYEQY
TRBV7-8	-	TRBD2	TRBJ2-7	ASSLGLSHSYEQY
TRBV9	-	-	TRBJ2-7	ASSANPRGDEQY
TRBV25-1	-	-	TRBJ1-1	ASSPDSTEAF
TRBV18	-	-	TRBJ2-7	ASSPTTYEQY
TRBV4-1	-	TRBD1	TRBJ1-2	ASSQSGTVVVYGYT
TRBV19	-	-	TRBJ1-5	ASSIKGDSNQPQH
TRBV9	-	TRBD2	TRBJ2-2	ASRGTSGGTGELF
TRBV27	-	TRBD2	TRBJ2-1	ASSLSGGYNEQF
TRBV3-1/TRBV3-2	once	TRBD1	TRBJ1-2	ASIGTGLGYT
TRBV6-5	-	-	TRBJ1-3	ASSYSGRDSGNTIY
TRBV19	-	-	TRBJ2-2	ASSLQGWTGELF
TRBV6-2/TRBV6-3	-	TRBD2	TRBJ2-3	ASSPLAGGSTDTQY
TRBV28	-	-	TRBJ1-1	ASSPRQHTEAF
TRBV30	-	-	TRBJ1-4	AWWTEGNEKLF
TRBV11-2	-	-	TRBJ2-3	ASSLGGASAQY
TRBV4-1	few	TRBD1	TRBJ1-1	ASSQETGGNTEAF
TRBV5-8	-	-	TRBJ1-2	ASSHRDTPFYGYT
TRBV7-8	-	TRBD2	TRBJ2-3	ASSLARAGGRVDTQY
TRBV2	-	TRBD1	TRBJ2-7	ASSTGTGNLSYEQY
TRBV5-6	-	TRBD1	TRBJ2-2	ASSSYRGTNTGELF
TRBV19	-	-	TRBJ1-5	ASSIEGHLRNQPQH
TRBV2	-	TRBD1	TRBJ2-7	ASLGQGAHSVSEQY
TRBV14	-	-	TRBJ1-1	ASSQVRQGRTEAF
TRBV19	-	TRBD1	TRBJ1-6	ASSLDREQEPLH
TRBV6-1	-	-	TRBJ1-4	ASSAQRYADNEKLF
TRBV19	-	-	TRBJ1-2	ASRDFPYGYT
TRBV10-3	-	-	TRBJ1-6	AISEGSSYNSPLH
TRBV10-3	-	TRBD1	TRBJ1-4	ASRTGELFEKLF
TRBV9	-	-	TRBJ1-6	ASSVGVDVGGSSPSPLH
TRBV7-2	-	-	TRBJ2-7	ASSLAQKGAYEQY
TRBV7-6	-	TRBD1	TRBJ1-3	ASSQRTGTLN
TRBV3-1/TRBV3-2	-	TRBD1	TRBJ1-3	ASSQVGTGNGGPGNTIY
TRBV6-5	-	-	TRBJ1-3	ASSPGLDTIY
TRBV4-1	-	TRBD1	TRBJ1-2	ASSQETGGGNGYT
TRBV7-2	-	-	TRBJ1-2	ASSTPGVRDGYT
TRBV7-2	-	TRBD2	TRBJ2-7	ASSLAGTNYEQY